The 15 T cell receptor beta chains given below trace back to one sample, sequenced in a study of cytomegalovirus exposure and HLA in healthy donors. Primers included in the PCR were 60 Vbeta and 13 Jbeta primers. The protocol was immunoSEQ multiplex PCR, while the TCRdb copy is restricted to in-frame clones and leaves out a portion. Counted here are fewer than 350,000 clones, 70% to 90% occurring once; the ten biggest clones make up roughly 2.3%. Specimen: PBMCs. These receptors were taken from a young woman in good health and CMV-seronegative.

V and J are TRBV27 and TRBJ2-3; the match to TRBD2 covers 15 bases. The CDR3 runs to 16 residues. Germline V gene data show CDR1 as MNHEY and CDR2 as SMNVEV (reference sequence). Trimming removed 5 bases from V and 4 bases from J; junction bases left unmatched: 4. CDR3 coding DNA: TGTGCCAGCAGTCCCTGGACTAGCGGGGGGGCAGATACGCAGTATTTT. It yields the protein CASSPWTSGGADTQYF.

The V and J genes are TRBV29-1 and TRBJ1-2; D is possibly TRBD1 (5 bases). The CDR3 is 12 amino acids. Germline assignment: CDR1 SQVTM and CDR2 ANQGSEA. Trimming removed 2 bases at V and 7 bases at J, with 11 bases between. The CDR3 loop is CSVEMGRPGYTF. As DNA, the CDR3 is TGCAGCGTTGAAATGGGGCGGCCTGGCTACACCTTC.

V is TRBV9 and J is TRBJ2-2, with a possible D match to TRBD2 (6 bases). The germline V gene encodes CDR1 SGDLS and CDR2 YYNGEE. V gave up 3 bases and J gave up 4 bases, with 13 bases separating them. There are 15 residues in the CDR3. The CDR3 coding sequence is TGTGCCAGCAGCGCTTACCTCGGGGGCACCGGGGAGCTGTTTTTT. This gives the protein CASSAYLGGTGELFF.

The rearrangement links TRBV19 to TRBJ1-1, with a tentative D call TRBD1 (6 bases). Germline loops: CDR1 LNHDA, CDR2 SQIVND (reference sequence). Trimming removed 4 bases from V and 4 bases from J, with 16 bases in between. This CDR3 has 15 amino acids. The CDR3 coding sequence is TGTGCCAGTAGTAACCCTAAAACAGGGATCACTGAAGCTTTCTTT. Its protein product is CASSNPKTGITEAFF.

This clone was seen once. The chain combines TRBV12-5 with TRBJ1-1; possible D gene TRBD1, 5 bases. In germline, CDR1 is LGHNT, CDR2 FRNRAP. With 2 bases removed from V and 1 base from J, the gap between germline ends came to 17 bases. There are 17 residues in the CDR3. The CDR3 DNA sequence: TGTGCTAGTGGTTTGTCAGAATCGACAGTTTGGAACACTGAAGCTTTCTTT. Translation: CASGLSESTVWNTEAFF.

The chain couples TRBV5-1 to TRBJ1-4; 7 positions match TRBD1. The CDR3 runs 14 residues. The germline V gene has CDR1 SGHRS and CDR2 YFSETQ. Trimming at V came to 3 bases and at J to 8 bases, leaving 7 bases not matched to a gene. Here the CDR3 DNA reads TGCGCCAGCAGCTGGACAGGAGTAGGGGAAAAACTGTTTTTT. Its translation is CASSWTGVGEKLFF. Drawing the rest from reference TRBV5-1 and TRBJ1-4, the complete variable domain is KAGVTQTPRYLIKTRGQQVTLSCSPISGHRSVSWYQQTPGQGLQFLFEYFSETQRNKGNFPGRFSGRQFSNSRSEMNVSTLELGDSALYLCASSWTGVGEKLFFGSGTQLSVL.

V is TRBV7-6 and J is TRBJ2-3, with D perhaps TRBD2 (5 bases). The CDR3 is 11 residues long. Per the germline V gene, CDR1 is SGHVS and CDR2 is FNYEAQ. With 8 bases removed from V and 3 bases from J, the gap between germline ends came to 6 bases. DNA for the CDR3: TGTGCCAGCGGAGGAACAGATACGCAGTATTTT. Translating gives CASGGTDTQYF.

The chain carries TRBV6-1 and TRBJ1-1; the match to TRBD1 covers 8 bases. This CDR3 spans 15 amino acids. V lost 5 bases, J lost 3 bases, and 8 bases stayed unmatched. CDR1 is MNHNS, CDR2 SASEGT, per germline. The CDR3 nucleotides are TGTGCCAGCAGTTCAAAGACAGGGGACTACACTGAAGCTTTCTTT. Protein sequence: CASSSKTGDYTEAFF.

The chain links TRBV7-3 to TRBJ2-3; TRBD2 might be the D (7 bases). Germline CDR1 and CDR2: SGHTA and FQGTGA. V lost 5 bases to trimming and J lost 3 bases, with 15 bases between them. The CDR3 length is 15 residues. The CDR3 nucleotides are TGTGCCAGCAGCGGGGGGGCCGTTACGACAGATACGCAGTATTTT. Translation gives CASSGGAVTTDTQYF.

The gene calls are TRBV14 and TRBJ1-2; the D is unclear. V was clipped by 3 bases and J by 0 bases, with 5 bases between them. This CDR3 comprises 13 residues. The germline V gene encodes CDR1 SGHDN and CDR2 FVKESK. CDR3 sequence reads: CASSHGANYGYTF. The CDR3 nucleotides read TGTGCCAGCAGCCATGGAGCTAACTATGGCTACACCTTC.

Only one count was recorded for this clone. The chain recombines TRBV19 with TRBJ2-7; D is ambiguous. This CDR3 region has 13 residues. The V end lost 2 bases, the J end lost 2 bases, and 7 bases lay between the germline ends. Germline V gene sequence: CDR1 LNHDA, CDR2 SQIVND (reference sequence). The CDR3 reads CASSISVTYEQYF. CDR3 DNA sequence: TGTGCCAGTAGTATATCGGTTACCTACGAGCAGTACTTC.

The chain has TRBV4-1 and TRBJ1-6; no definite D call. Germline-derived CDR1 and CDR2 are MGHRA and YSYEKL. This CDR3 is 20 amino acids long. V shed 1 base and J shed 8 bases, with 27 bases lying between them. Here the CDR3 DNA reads TGCGCCAGCAGCCAAGTGGTTGGTGAAGGTGTGGGCTTTGGGTATTCACCCCTCCACTTT. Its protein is CASSQVVGEGVGFGYSPLHF.

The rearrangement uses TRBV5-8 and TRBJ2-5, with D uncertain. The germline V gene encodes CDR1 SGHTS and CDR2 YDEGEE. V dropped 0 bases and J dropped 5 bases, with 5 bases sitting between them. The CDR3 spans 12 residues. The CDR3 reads CASSLVQETQYF. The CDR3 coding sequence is TGTGCCAGCAGCTTGGTGCAGGAGACCCAGTACTTC.

Written as DNA, the CDR3 is TGTGCCAGCAGTTTAATAGGGCGGGAGAGCTCCTACAATGAGCAGTTCTTC. Amino acid sequence: CASSLIGRESSYNEQFF. This chain links TRBV27 with TRBJ2-1, with 7 bases lining up with TRBD2. Trimming cost V 2 bases and J 0 bases; bases outside gene matches: 7. Germline V gives CDR1 MNHEY, CDR2 SMNVEV (reference sequence). The CDR3 length is 17 residues.

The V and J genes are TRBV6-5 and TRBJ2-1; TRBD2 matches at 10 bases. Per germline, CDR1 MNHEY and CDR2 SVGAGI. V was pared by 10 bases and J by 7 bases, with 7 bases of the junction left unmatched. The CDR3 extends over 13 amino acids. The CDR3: CAKSSGGGNEQFF. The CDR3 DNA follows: TGTGCCAAATCTAGCGGGGGAGGGAATGAGCAGTTCTTC.